The next 23 T cell receptor beta chains were all read from a single sample in a study of blood T cells in healthy people across ages. The second PCR ran about 6 to 12 cycles with a sample-barcoded 5' primer and J-beta primers. TCRdb analysed the 5' RACE reads with MiXCR anew, one entry per CDR3 protein. This table has about 590,000 distinct CDR3 sequences, about 28% appearing once. Sequencing was performed on blood. These receptors were taken from a woman older than 75 in good health.

This clonotype was observed a few times. The J gene is TRBJ2-2, the V gene TRBV11-3; the D is unclear. The CDR3 spans 12 residues. Germline V lookup: CDR1 SGHNT, CDR2 YENEEA. V was cut by 5 bases and J by 6 bases, with 7 bases left in between. CDR3 loop: CASSLQSGELFF. DNA of the CDR3: TGTGCCAGCAGCCTCCAATCCGGGGAGCTGTTTTTT.

This clonotype was counted only a few times. A much larger clone lies a single base off, so this may be a read error. The gene calls are TRBV24-1 and TRBJ2-3; weak D call: TRBD1 (6 bases). The germline CDR1 and CDR2 sequences are KGHDR and SFDVKD. The CDR3 spans 14 residues. This CDR3 reads CAASLSQGRDTQYF. As DNA, the CDR3 is TGTGCCGCCAGCCTCTCACAGGGTAGAGATACGCAGTATTTT.

The chain employs TRBV29-1 and TRBJ2-1, with 10 bases identical to TRBD1. The V gene's germline CDR1 is SQVTM and CDR2 ANQGSEA. The CDR3 runs 15 residues. The junction had 12 bases not matched to a gene; V was cut back by 6 bases and J by 7 bases. CDR3 in DNA: TGCAGCGTGACAAAGACAGGGGGCGCAAGGAATGAGCAGTTCTTC. Its protein is CSVTKTGGARNEQFF.

The CDR3 DNA follows: TGCAGTGCTAAAAGGACTAGCGGGGGTTTTCAAGAGACCCAGTACTTC. Protein product: CSAKRTSGGFQETQYF. The rearrangement links TRBV20-1 to TRBJ2-5; TRBD2 matches 13 bases. The CDR3 contains 16 residues. CDR1 and CDR2 (germline): DFQATT, SNEGSKA (reference sequence). J was trimmed by 2 bases and V by 4 bases; bases with no gene match: 7.

This clonotype was counted at least ten times. This chain connects TRBV7-9 to TRBJ2-1; unclear D gene. Germline V CDR1 and CDR2: SEHNR, FQNEAQ (reference sequence). The CDR3 length is 14 residues. The V end was cut by 5 bases, the J end by 1 base, with 9 bases between. DNA of the CDR3: TGTGCCAGCAGCGCCGACCAATCCTACAATGAGCAGTTCTTC. Translation: CASSADQSYNEQFF.

The chain recombines TRBV20-1 with TRBJ1-6; D possibly corresponds to TRBD1 (5 bases). CDR1 is DFQATT and CDR2 is SNEGSKA in the germline V gene (reference sequence). V was pared by 3 bases and J by 4 bases, with 16 bases between. This CDR3 is built from 16 residues. The CDR3 DNA follows: TGCAGTGCTAGGGGACGGGAGCTCGGGTATAATTCACCCCTCCACTTT. Its protein product is CSARGRELGYNSPLHF.

A remark on this clonotype: A much larger clonotype is one base distant, so this may be a read error. The V gene is TRBV4-2, the J gene TRBJ1-5, with a weak D call TRBD1 (5 bases). Germline V lookup: CDR1 LGHNA, CDR2 YNFKEQ. V was clipped by 1 base and J by 9 bases, with 16 bases between them. The CDR3 runs to 15 residues. The chain's CDR3 is CASSQAGTGSLPQHF. Written as DNA, the CDR3 is TGTGCCAGCAGCCAAGCTGGGACGGGGAGTTTGCCCCAGCATTTT.

This clonotype was observed at least ten times. The V call is TRBV7-2, the J call TRBJ2-7; 7 bases line up with TRBD2. The CDR3 runs 15 residues. Germline trimming cut 3 bases from V and 6 bases from J; bases unmatched to any gene: 11. Germline assignment: CDR1 SGHTA and CDR2 FQGNSA. The CDR3 DNA reads TGTGCCAGCAGCTTGGGGGGGGGAAATATCCTCGAGCAGTACTTC. This codes for CASSLGGGNILEQYF.

Only a few counts were recorded for this clonotype. J is TRBJ1-2 and V is TRBV5-5, with 9 bases fitting TRBD1. The germline V gene has CDR1 SGHKS and CDR2 YYEKEE (reference sequence). The V segment lost 0 bases and the J segment 6 bases; nucleotides outside the gene matches: 6. CDR3 length equals 15 residues. CDR3 bases: TGTGCCAGCAGCTTGGTCGGACAGGGGAGGAATGGCTACACCTTC. Its translation: CASSLVGQGRNGYTF.

On this clonotype itself: This may arise from a read error, as a much more abundant clone is one base away. The chain combines TRBV6-2 or TRBV6-3 with TRBJ2-4; a weak D match, TRBD2 (5 bases). Matching the DNA end better, TRBJ2-7 makes the J call doubtful. This CDR3 is 14 amino acids long. Germline loops: CDR1 MNHEY, CDR2 SVGEGT. The CDR3 protein is CARSYRTATYEQYF. Here the CDR3 DNA reads TGTGCCCGCAGTTATAGGACTGCCACCTACGAGCAGTACTTC.

This clonotype has more than one count but fewer than ten. The chain is built from TRBV12-3 or TRBV12-4 and TRBJ1-1; 7 nucleotides match TRBD1. The CDR3 is made up of 14 amino acids. Unmatched junction bases numbered 9, after V lost 3 bases and J lost 8 bases. The CDR3 DNA is TGTGCCAGCAGTTTGGACAGGCCGGTCCCCGAAGCTTTCTTT. Translating it yields CASSLDRPVPEAFF.

This clonotype was detected ten times or more. This chain joins TRBV12-3 or TRBV12-4 and TRBJ1-1; 8 positions agree with TRBD1. This CDR3 has 15 amino acids. With V trimmed by 5 bases and J by 5 bases, 10 bases remained unmatched. CDR3 amino acids: CASSPTGQGVTEAFF. The CDR3 nucleotides read TGTGCCAGCAGTCCGACCGGACAGGGTGTGACTGAAGCTTTCTTT.

This clonotype was seen ten or more times. The rearrangement links TRBV9 to TRBJ2-6, with 7 bases matching TRBD1. Germline V gene lookup returns CDR1 SGDLS and CDR2 YYNGEE. This CDR3 region has 15 residues. V trimming: 2 bases; J trimming: 1 base; junction bases outside the gene matches: 0. For the CDR3, the DNA is TGTGCCAGCAGCGTGACAGGGTCTGGGGCCAACGTCCTGACTTTC. Its translation is CASSVTGSGANVLTF.

In its sample, this clonotype was seen many times. V is TRBV29-1 and J is TRBJ2-7; TRBD1 aligns across 12 bases. Germline CDR1 is SQVTM and CDR2 is ANQGSEA. J lost 9 bases, V lost 0 bases, and 9 bases had no gene match. This CDR3 is built from 15 residues. The CDR3: CSVEDGTGGWKGQYF. The CDR3 DNA reads as TGCAGCGTTGAAGATGGGACAGGGGGCTGGAAGGGGCAGTACTTC.

This rearrangement joins TRBV28 to TRBJ1-1; unclear D gene. Germline V gene lookup returns CDR1 MDHEN and CDR2 SYDVKM. V was trimmed by 6 bases and J by 3 bases, leaving 17 bases between them. This CDR3 region has 15 residues. The CDR3 loop is CASRGLGEVHTEAFF. The CDR3 nucleotides read TGTGCCAGCAGGGGTCTCGGGGAGGTACACACTGAAGCTTTCTTT.

This clonotype came up many times. This chain connects TRBV20-1 to TRBJ2-1, with D perhaps matching TRBD1 (5 bases). The CDR3 length is 10 residues. Trimming took 5 bases from V and 8 from J, leaving 7 bases between them. Germline V gene data show CDR1 as DFQATT and CDR2 as SNEGSKA (reference sequence). For the CDR3, the DNA is TGCAGTGCTGGACATTATGAGCAGTTCTTC. It specifies CSAGHYEQFF.

This chain connects TRBV7-9 to TRBJ1-2; maybe TRBD1 (6 bases). Trimming pared 4 bases from V and 6 bases from J, leaving 18 bases between. This CDR3 region has 15 residues. CDR1 is SEHNR and CDR2 is FQNEAQ in the germline V gene (reference sequence). DNA of the CDR3: TGTGCCAGCAGCTACCGGGACATCGTCATGGATGGCTACACCTTC. It translates to CASSYRDIVMDGYTF. The full variable domain, rest sourced from reference TRBV7-9 and TRBJ1-2, is DTGVSQNPRHKITKRGQNVTFRCDPISEHNRLYWYRQTLGQGPEFLTYFQNEAQLEKSRLLSDRFSAERPKGSFSTLEIQRTEQGDSAMYLCASSYRDIVMDGYTFGSGTRLTVV.

This clonotype was counted at least ten times. Germline and junction disagree at one end, which may indicate a read error. V gene TRBV7-2 combines with J gene TRBJ2-5; TRBD2 aligns across 10 bases. This CDR3 contains 15 residues. The germline CDR1 and CDR2 sequences are SGHTA and FQGNSA. The CDR3 reads CASSVAGGNQETQYF. CDR3 nucleotide sequence: TGTGCCAGCAGCGTAGCGGGGGGTAACCAAGAGACCCAGTACTTC.

This clonotype was seen a few times. This may be a read error, as it is one base from a much larger clone. The chain carries TRBV6-2 or TRBV6-3 and TRBJ2-1; 9 bases align to TRBD2. Germline CDR1 is MNHEY and CDR2 is SVGEGT. With 6 bases clipped from V and 10 bases from J, the junction kept 10 bases outside the gene matches. The CDR3 runs to 14 residues. CDR3 amino acids: CASRYEAGGWEQFF. The CDR3 DNA reads TGTGCCAGCAGGTACGAAGCGGGGGGATGGGAGCAGTTCTTC.

This clonotype was detected many times. At one end, the junction sequence differs from germline, possibly due to a read error. The V and J genes are TRBV7-7 and TRBJ2-1; tentative D call: TRBD2 (6 bases). Germline V gives CDR1 SSHAT, CDR2 FNYEAQ (reference sequence). This CDR3 spans 14 amino acids. CDR3 loop: CASSLAPGDNEQFF. The CDR3 DNA reads TGTGCTAGCAGCTTAGCGCCGGGGGACAATGAGCAGTTCTTC.

This clonotype came up a few times. A much larger clone lies a single base off, so this may be a read error. The chain combines TRBV6-1 with TRBJ2-5; 7 bases fit TRBD1. The CDR3 totals 16 residues. Germline V CDR1 and CDR2: MNHNS, SASEGT. The CDR3 region is CAGSGETGYGGETQYF. The CDR3 nucleotides read TGTGCCGGCAGTGGAGAGACAGGGTACGGAGGAGAGACCCAGTACTTC.

The sample holds a few counts of this clonotype. The genes are TRBV5-5 and TRBJ1-1; D is ambiguous. V lost 4 bases, J lost 1 base, and 11 bases lay in between. CDR3 size: 14 residues. Germline V CDR1 and CDR2: SGHKS, YYEKEE (reference sequence). The DNA for the CDR3 is TGTGCCAGCAGCCGATTAGTATGGAACACTGAAGCTTTCTTT. This encodes CASSRLVWNTEAFF.

This clonotype was found a few times. This sequence may be a read error, since a much larger clone differs from it by one base. This chain uses TRBV9 with TRBJ2-5; D is perhaps TRBD2 (6 bases). V was trimmed by 4 bases and J by 0 bases, leaving 10 bases between them. Germline V lookup: CDR1 SGDLS, CDR2 YYNGEE. The CDR3 length is 14 residues. The CDR3 coding sequence is TGTGCCAGCAGCCGGGACTGCCACCAAGAGACCCAGTACTTC. This gives the protein CASSRDCHQETQYF. Full variable domain (missing parts from reference TRBV9 and TRBJ2-5): DSGVTQTPKHLITATGQRVTLRCSPRSGDLSVYWYQQSLDQGLQFLIQYYNGEERAKGNILERFSAQQFPDLHSELNLSSLELGDSALYFCASSRDCHQETQYFGPGTRLLVL.